This TCR beta chain was captured in a study of T cell responses to AZD1222 COVID-19 vaccine (dated by TCRdb to the early 2020s). Background for the entire study: AZD1222 recipients with second doses at about 4 weeks or about 12 weeks were pooled, because spike-specific TCR depth and breadth did not differ between schedules. A total of approximately 230 trial participants underwent TCR sequencing, of whom about 200 received two doses of AZD1222 and 26 received two doses of the MenACWY control vaccine. Enrollment into the trials was organized by age into subgroups of 18-55, 56-69 and 70-plus years, and those subgroups contained about 160, 30 and 59 TCR-sequenced participants, respectively.

Summary of the overall study and its limitations: Conclusions about previously exposed vaccinees are limited, since just a handful of AZD1222 recipients were seropositive for SARS-CoV-2 at baseline. Because no samples from the day 14 peak response were available, repertoires could be characterized only after the peak T cell response. Participants were mostly white British and included more females than males, and it was suggested by the authors that clonal diversity may have been underestimated. Epitopes outside the regions mutated in the B.1.351 and B.1.1.7 variants were reportedly recognized by nearly half of the unique spike-specific TCRs. In the small 56-69-year group, the increase in depth fell short of significance, most likely because of low power. After two AZD1222 doses, spike-specific TCR breadth and depth were significantly higher than at day 0 and than in MenACWY recipients. Vaccine-associated CD4 TCRs spanned the whole spike protein, with dominant responses in regions 160-218 and 743-854.

The CDR3 regions of human TCRbeta chains were analyzed by immunosequencing. The source study handled its data this way. TCRs in the repertoires were matched against a reference library of SARS-CoV-2-specific TCRs that had been generated with the MIRA antigen-specificity platform. Breadth was defined as the fraction of unique TCRs that were SARS-CoV-2-associated, and depth was defined as the fraction of total T cells that were SARS-CoV-2-associated. Using the MIRA data, each spike-specific TCR was assigned both to the spike region to which the TCR was reactive and to a CD4 or CD8 class. Log10-transformed breadth and depth values were compared by one-way ANOVA with Sidak's multiple comparisons tests. TCRdb mirrors the immuneACCESS table, restricted to in-frame sequences. Some clones are absent from its copies; in checked studies, under half trace to an unresolved V gene, and the reason for the others is unknown. The DNA was the basis for D and trimming; V, J and clone size are from that table. In all, the sample holds about 160,000 clones, and 89% of those were seen once. Together, the top ten hold 4.5% to 6.5% of the sample.

This clone was recorded only once. The clone's antigen remains unknown. No quality values exist for individual bases; no much larger clone is one base distant. Per the germline V gene, SGHRS is the CDR1 and YFSETQ is the CDR2. A distance of 9 bases separates the germline ends of V and J, which lose 3 bases and 3 bases respectively. The CDR3 runs 14 residues from the cysteine to the phenylalanine. Of the read, only the CDR3 DNA is kept; its 42 bases are in frame from base 1. This specimen's time point label, per the study, means: baseline before first vaccination. Vaccinee samples were obtained from the UK trials COV001 and COV002, which included a single-blind randomized controlled phase 2/3 trial of AZD1222 (ChAdOx1 nCoV-19) in healthy adults. For TCRbeta chain sequencing, PBMC samples were collected from trial participants at day 0 and at day 28 after the second dose.

The sample consisted of peripheral blood, taken on day 0 of AZD1222 vaccination. This sequence uses TRBV5-1 and TRBJ1-4; tentative D gene TRBD1, with 6 bases matching. The source is an adult in good health. The CDR3 corresponds to CASSWGAANEKLFF. Read as DNA, the sequence is TGCGCCAGCAGCTGGGGGGCTGCTAATGAAAAACTGTTTTTT.